One and the same sample provided the 31 T cell receptor beta chains below, sequenced in a study of Tregs in tolerant kidney transplant recipients. Sequencing used immunoSEQ multiplex PCR; TCRdb keeps in-frame clones, though not all of them. Of approximately 17,000 clones in the sample, roughly 58% were seen once. For these receptors, no antigen is known. The sequenced sample was Tregs from blood cultured with allogeneic cells. The receptors derive from a human donor in good health.

This clone was seen more than once but under ten times. The chain is built from TRBV6-5 and TRBJ2-5; no clear D. Trimming took 6 bases from V and 1 from J, leaving 15 bases between them. Per germline, CDR1 MNHEY and CDR2 SVGAGI. The CDR3 totals 15 residues. The CDR3 protein is CASSPYHEVQETQYF. The CDR3 DNA is TGTGCCAGCAGCCCGTATCACGAAGTCCAAGAGACCCAGTACTTC.

The rearrangement links TRBV4-2 to TRBJ1-1, with D unresolved. V lost 0 bases and J lost 1, with 6 bases in between. The CDR3 spans 14 residues. Germline assignment: CDR1 LGHNA and CDR2 YNFKEQ. The CDR3 loop is CASSQDHPNTEAFF. The CDR3 bases are TGTGCCAGCAGCCAAGATCATCCGAACACTGAAGCTTTCTTT.

This chain joins TRBV21-1 and TRBJ2-5; the table gives TRBD2 as D, unverified against the DNA. TRBV21-1 is a pseudogene. This CDR3 comprises 14 residues. CDR3: CASLRIAFQETQYF. CDR3 nucleotide sequence: TGTGCCAGCCTACGGATAGCATTTCAGGAGACCCAGTACTTC.

V and J are TRBV19 and TRBJ2-1, with 11 bases matching TRBD2. The CDR3 has 17 residues. The germline CDR1 and CDR2 sequences are LNHDA and SQIVND (reference sequence). Losses at the gene ends were 3 bases for V and 8 bases for J; bases not matched to a gene: 12. CDR3: CASSMTTRLAGWYEQFF. The CDR3 nucleotides are TGTGCCAGTAGTATGACCACACGACTAGCGGGATGGTATGAGCAGTTCTTC.

J is TRBJ2-3 and V is TRBV5-1; 14 nucleotides align to TRBD2. V shed 5 bases and J 2 bases; nucleotides not matched to a gene: 4. This CDR3 has 16 residues. Per the germline V gene, CDR1 is SGHRS and CDR2 is YFSETQ. The CDR3 sequence is CASSPGLAGDTDTQYF. CDR3 nucleotides: TGCGCCAGCAGTCCGGGACTAGCGGGAGACACAGATACGCAGTATTTT.

This clone was counted a single time. The V and J genes are TRBV6-1 and TRBJ2-5; D unresolved. The CDR3 spans 11 residues. The V and J ends lost 8 bases and 4 bases respectively, with 8 bases between them. Germline V gene sequence: CDR1 MNHNS, CDR2 SASEGT. CDR3 protein: CASGRGETQYF. The CDR3, as DNA: TGTGCCAGCGGACGAGGAGAGACCCAGTACTTC.

The chain links TRBV19 to TRBJ2-5; TRBD2 matches 14 bases. Germline CDR1 LNHDA, CDR2 SQIVND (reference sequence). J lost 6 bases, V lost 4 bases, and 7 bases had no gene match. The CDR3 extends over 16 amino acids. The CDR3 protein is CASSTGTSGRTKTQYF. CDR3 DNA: TGTGCCAGTAGTACAGGGACTAGCGGGAGAACGAAGACCCAGTACTTC.

This clone is medium-sized (0.01 to 0.1%) by share. The chain employs TRBV6-6 and TRBJ2-7; tentative D call: TRBD1 (6 bases). V was trimmed by 7 bases and J by 3 bases, leaving 10 bases between them. The germline V gene has CDR1 MNHNY and CDR2 SVGAGI (reference sequence). The CDR3 runs to 12 residues. The CDR3 loop is CASTPDSYEQYF. DNA of the CDR3: TGTGCCAGCACCCCGGACAGCTACGAGCAGTACTTC.

The chain carries TRBV6-6 and TRBJ2-2; a weak D match, TRBD2 (5 bases). The germline V and J ends were trimmed by 5 bases and 10 bases, with 8 bases remaining between them. Germline CDR1 and CDR2: MNHNY and SVGAGI (reference sequence). The CDR3 consists of 11 residues. CDR3 sequence: CASSRGSELFF. The CDR3 nucleotides read TGTGCCAGCAGTCGCGGGTCGGAGCTGTTTTTT.

The chain carries TRBV5-4 and TRBJ1-2; D gene ambiguous. The ends were cut back, 4 bases at V and 0 bases at J, with 13 bases in the middle. The CDR3 spans 15 residues. The germline CDR1 and CDR2 sequences are SGHNT and YYREEE (reference sequence). CDR3 protein: CASSQVMRANYGYTF. The CDR3 nucleotides are TGTGCCAGCAGCCAAGTAATGAGGGCTAACTATGGCTACACCTTC.

This chain links TRBV5-1 with TRBJ2-7; 16 bases agree with TRBD2. The germline gives CDR1 SGHRS, CDR2 YFSETQ. V was clipped by 4 bases and J by 0 bases; unmatched bases: 13. The CDR3 sequence is 20 residues long. In DNA form, the CDR3 reads TGCGCCAGCAGCGGAACCGGGACTAGCGGGAGGGTTTCCGGCTCCTACGAGCAGTACTTC. Translated, it gives CASSGTGTSGRVSGSYEQYF. The full variable domain, with the rest looked up from reference TRBV5-1 and TRBJ2-7, is KAGVTQTPRYLIKTRGQQVTLSCSPISGHRSVSWYQQTPGQGLQFLFEYFSETQRNKGNFPGRFSGRQFSNSRSEMNVSTLELGDSALYLCASSGTGTSGRVSGSYEQYFGPGTRLTVT.

This chain links TRBV4-3 with TRBJ2-3, with TRBD2 matching over 8 bases. The germline gives CDR1 LGHNA, CDR2 YSLEER. The length of the CDR3 is 17 residues. Unmatched junction bases numbered 13, after V lost 2 bases and J lost 6 bases. As DNA, the CDR3 is TGCGCCAGCAGCCAACGCGCTTCGGGGGGGCCTTGGGATACGCAGTATTTT. It codes for CASSQRASGGPWDTQYF.

In its sample, this clone is medium-sized (0.01 to 0.1%). The gene calls are TRBV7-2 and TRBJ1-2; maybe TRBD1 (5 bases). The ends were cut back, 4 bases at V and 6 bases at J, with 18 bases in the middle. Per germline, CDR1 SGHTA and CDR2 FQGNSA. The CDR3 is 15 amino acids. The CDR3 is CASSSASGFDHGYTF. CDR3 DNA sequence: TGTGCCAGCAGCTCGGCATCAGGGTTCGACCATGGCTACACCTTC. Together with reference TRBV7-2 and TRBJ1-2, the CDR3 gives the full variable domain: GAGVSQSPSNKVTEKGKDVELRCDPISGHTALYWYRQSLGQGLEFLIYFQGNSAPDKSGLPSDRFSAERTGGSVSTLTIQRTQQEDSAVYLCASSSASGFDHGYTFGSGTRLTVV.

The CDR3 loop reads CASSAGISWTSEKLFF. The CDR3 coding sequence is TGTGCCAGCAGCGCCGGAATAAGTTGGACAAGCGAAAAACTGTTTTTT. The chain employs TRBV9 and TRBJ1-4, with D possibly matching TRBD1 (5 bases). Germline CDR1 reads SGDLS; CDR2 reads YYNGEE. V gave up 3 bases and J gave up 8 bases, with 20 bases separating them. This CDR3 has 16 residues.

By frequency in the sample, this clone is medium-sized. The V and J genes are TRBV6-5 and TRBJ1-5; D remains ambiguous. The CDR3 is 13 residues long. Looked up from germline, CDR1 is MNHEY and CDR2 is SVGAGI. Trimming removed 2 bases at V and 6 bases at J, with 8 bases between. The chain's CDR3 is CASSYARGQPQHF. In DNA form, the CDR3 reads TGTGCCAGCAGTTACGCGCGGGGTCAGCCCCAGCATTTT.

The genes are TRBV7-8 and TRBJ1-5; 7 positions agree with TRBD1. CDR3 size: 18 residues. Germline V gene sequence: CDR1 SGHVS, CDR2 FQNEAQ. Germline trimming cut 0 bases from V and 7 bases from J; bases unmatched to any gene: 15. CDR3 residues: CASSLAHRYRGVNQPQHF. The DNA for the CDR3 is TGTGCCAGCAGCTTAGCTCACCGTTACAGGGGAGTCAACCAGCCCCAGCATTTT. Combining the CDR3 with reference TRBV7-8 and TRBJ1-5 gives the whole variable domain GAGVSQSPRYKVAKRGQDVALRCDPISGHVSLFWYQQALGQGPEFLTYFQNEAQLDKSGLPSDRFFAERPEGSVSTLKIQRTQQEDSAVYLCASSLAHRYRGVNQPQHFGDGTRLSIL.

V and J are TRBV5-1 and TRBJ2-2, with 9 bases lining up with TRBD2. Germline V gene data show CDR1 as SGHRS and CDR2 as YFSETQ. V lost 0 bases to trimming and J lost 4 bases; unmatched junction nucleotides: 7. This CDR3 is built from 17 residues. This CDR3 is CASSLDLAGAGTGELFF. The CDR3 DNA is TGCGCCAGCAGCTTGGATTTAGCGGGGGCGGGCACCGGGGAGCTGTTTTTT. Using reference TRBV5-1 and TRBJ2-2 for the parts outside the CDR3, the full variable domain is KAGVTQTPRYLIKTRGQQVTLSCSPISGHRSVSWYQQTPGQGLQFLFEYFSETQRNKGNFPGRFSGRQFSNSRSEMNVSTLELGDSALYLCASSLDLAGAGTGELFFGEGSRLTVL.

This clone was counted between two and nine times. The chain recombines TRBV19 with TRBJ1-1; perhaps TRBD1 as D (6 bases). Germline CDR1 and CDR2: LNHDA and SQIVND (reference sequence). CDR3 length: 13 residues. V was cut by 10 bases and J by 5 bases, with 17 bases left in between. CDR3 DNA sequence: TGTGCCACTAAGGGGGGCGCGTGGACTGAAGCTTTCTTT. It encodes CATKGGAWTEAFF.

This clone was seen a handful of times. The gene calls are TRBV6-1 and TRBJ2-7; the D is unclear. The CDR3 sequence is 13 residues long. Germline V CDR1 and CDR2: MNHNS, SASEGT. V lost 8 bases and J 1 base, leaving 12 bases between the germline ends. CDR3 coding DNA: TGTGCCAGCGGTCGGCAGCCATCCTACGAGCAGTACTTC. Protein product: CASGRQPSYEQYF.

By sample share, this clone is medium-sized. The genes are TRBV6-5 and TRBJ2-7; 8 positions agree with TRBD2. CDR3 length: 13 amino acids. Losses at the gene ends were 5 bases for V and 6 bases for J; bases not matched to a gene: 6. Germline-derived CDR1 and CDR2 are MNHEY and SVGAGI. The CDR3 region is CASSRGGGLEQYF. The DNA for the CDR3 is TGTGCCAGCAGTCGGGGGGGAGGGCTCGAGCAGTACTTC.

In this sample, this clone turned up once. The chain couples TRBV7-2 to TRBJ1-3; D call uncertain. The CDR3 sequence is 13 residues long. Trimming shortened V by 1 base and J by 4 bases, and 5 bases separated the two germline ends. CDR1 and CDR2 from the germline V gene are SGHTA and FQGNSA. The CDR3 DNA follows: TGTGCCAGCAGCTTAGTCAGGGGAAACACCATATATTTT. It codes for CASSLVRGNTIYF.

The chain has TRBV6-5 and TRBJ1-5; D perhaps matches TRBD1 (6 bases). Germline CDR1 reads MNHEY; CDR2 reads SVGAGI. The V end was cut by 6 bases, the J end by 4 bases, with 13 bases between. The CDR3 is made up of 14 amino acids. This CDR3 is CASRLYRDNQPQHF. The CDR3 bases are TGTGCCAGCAGATTATACAGGGATAATCAGCCCCAGCATTTT.

Only one count was recorded for this clone. The V and J genes are TRBV30 and TRBJ1-5, with D tentatively TRBD1 (6 bases). Germline V CDR1 and CDR2: GTSNPN, SVGIG (reference sequence). The ends were cut back, 2 bases at V and 11 bases at J, with 16 bases in the middle. This CDR3 is built from 13 residues. CDR3 sequence (DNA): TGTGCCTGGAGTCCCAGGGGAATGATGGCCCAGCATTTT. It yields the protein CAWSPRGMMAQHF.

The chain is built from TRBV7-9 and TRBJ2-3; D gene unclear. The CDR3 loop spans 15 amino acids. V gave up 4 bases and J gave up 2 bases, with 13 bases separating them. Germline values: CDR1 SEHNR, CDR2 FQNEAQ (reference sequence). The CDR3 here is CASSSFMGFTDTQYF. The CDR3 DNA reads as TGTGCCAGCAGCTCATTTATGGGGTTCACAGATACGCAGTATTTT.

The chain is built from TRBV7-6 and TRBJ2-3, with 10 bases fitting TRBD2. The CDR3 is 16 amino acids. Germline CDR1 and CDR2: SGHVS and FNYEAQ. J gave up 4 bases and V 5 bases, and 9 bases lay outside the gene matches. CDR3 bases: TGTGCCAGCAGCCTCCGGACTAGCGGCGACGCAGATACGCAGTATTTT. As protein: CASSLRTSGDADTQYF.

This clone was detected only a few times. This chain connects TRBV20-1 to TRBJ2-5; D is uncertain. The germline gives CDR1 DFQATT, CDR2 SNEGSKA (reference sequence). Trimming shortened V by 6 bases and J by 5 bases, and 10 bases separated the two germline ends. The CDR3 spans 11 residues. The CDR3 reads CSAGWTETQYF. The CDR3 DNA sequence: TGCAGTGCCGGCTGGACGGAGACCCAGTACTTC.

This chain joins TRBV7-2 and TRBJ2-7, with TRBD1 as a possible D gene (6 bases). Trimming removed 6 bases at V and 5 bases at J, with 11 bases between. Per germline, CDR1 SGHTA and CDR2 FQGNSA. CDR3 length: 12 residues. CDR3 DNA sequence: TGTGCCAGCAGTTACAGGGCCGACGAGCAGTACTTC. It is translated as CASSYRADEQYF.

The V call is TRBV5-5, the J call TRBJ2-2, with D perhaps being TRBD1 or TRBD2 (6 bases each). The V gene's germline CDR1 is SGHKS and CDR2 YYEKEE (reference sequence). The CDR3 covers 15 residues. The V and J ends lost 4 bases and 4 bases respectively, with 14 bases between them. Here the CDR3 DNA reads TGTGCCAGCAGCCCGTGGGGGGCCCGCACCGGGGAGCTGTTTTTT. Its protein is CASSPWGARTGELFF.

This chain uses TRBV5-4 with TRBJ1-1; 8 positions match TRBD1. V lost 4 bases to trimming and J lost 2 bases; unmatched junction nucleotides: 4. Looked up from germline, CDR1 is SGHNT and CDR2 is YYREEE (reference sequence). CDR3 length equals 14 residues. Here the CDR3 reads CASSRQGPNTEAFF. The CDR3 nucleotides are TGTGCCAGCAGCCGACAGGGGCCAAACACTGAAGCTTTCTTT.

The rearrangement links TRBV5-4 to TRBJ2-5; a possible D gene is TRBD1 (7 bases). Trimming took 0 bases from V and 2 from J, leaving 14 bases between them. Germline V lookup: CDR1 SGHNT, CDR2 YYREEE (reference sequence). The CDR3 covers 16 residues. CDR3 protein: CASSLGGGTAQETQYF. In DNA, the CDR3 is TGTGCCAGCAGCTTGGGAGGGGGGACAGCACAAGAGACCCAGTACTTC.

This clone was counted only a few times. This sample includes further DNA sequences coding for the same CDR3. The chain couples TRBV6-6 to TRBJ2-3; D is unresolved. Trimming left V 5 bases short and J 4 bases short, with 4 bases between. The CDR3 runs to 11 residues. Germline lookup yields CDR1 MNHNY and CDR2 SVGAGI (reference sequence). The CDR3 bases are TGTGCCAGCAGTAGGGCAGATACGCAGTATTTT. Translation gives CASSRADTQYF.